The present T cell receptor beta chain was sequenced within a study of T cell responses to AZD1222 COVID-19 vaccine. Regarding the study as a whole: Sampling that yielded the repertoires occurred only after the peak T cell response. Spike was spanned by vaccine-associated CD4 TCRs, with dominance at 160-218 and 743-854. Baseline seropositives among AZD1222 recipients totaled only six or seven. A mostly white British donor set with more females was recruited, and clonal diversity was possibly underestimated.

The trim removed 4 bases at V and 6 bases at J, leaving 9 bases unmatched. Germline CDR1 reads MDHEN; CDR2 reads SYDVKM. This CDR3 has 15 amino acids. This clone was counted once. Its antigen is as yet unknown. TCRdb keeps only in-frame clones here, not all; method: immunoSEQ multiplex PCR. The repertoire holds 100,000 to 120,000 clones, with roughly 90% as singletons. The chain has TRBV28 and TRBJ1-1, with 9 bases aligning to TRBD1. The receptor was isolated from an adult who received the AZD1222 COVID-19 vaccine. The material was peripheral blood, obtained 28 days after the second AZD1222 dose. This CDR3 is CASSSVTGGEAEAFF. The CDR3 DNA reads TGTGCCAGCAGTTCCGTAACAGGGGGCGAGGCTGAAGCTTTCTTT.